This T cell receptor beta chain was obtained from a study of T cell repertoires in cytomegalovirus infection (dated by TCRdb to between 2018 and 2021). About the investigation overall: Donor HLA type was relevant to the analysis, as public TCR beta signatures indicated carriage of CMV infection together with the matching HLA type.

What the work shows at the level of the full study, not this receptor alone: The ex vivo response was dominated by HLA-C-restricted CMV-specific TCR beta clonotypes, and the single most frequent clonotype in two of eight donors was supplied by these HLA-C-restricted clonotypes. Carriers of CMV infection plus the relevant HLA type were discriminated by the cumulative frequency of public TCR beta family members in the study cohort and in an independent 352-donor cohort.

This clonotype was recorded many times. Its antigen is currently not known. No base qualities exist here, and no much larger clone lies one base off it. The sequencer was an Illumina HiSeq 1500. TCRdb handled the public reads itself, with Q25 trimming in fastp and clone calling in MiXCR, and kept productive beta chains. Every distinct CDR3 protein forms one entry, paired with its most common genes and DNA. This sample has under 200,000 distinct CDR3 sequences in its table, and 8% to 10% of those were observed once. The ten largest clones add up to about 4.6% of the sample. CDR1 SGHTA and CDR2 FQGNSA are derived from the germline V gene. The germline V end is reduced by 3 bases and the J end by 8 bases; junction bases left unmatched: 4. Reading from cysteine to phenylalanine, the CDR3 counts 15 amino acids. Only the CDR3 region is kept as DNA, spanning 45 bases read in frame from base 1.

The sequence joins TRBV7-2 to TRBJ2-2; 12 nucleotides in the junction match TRBD2. The clonotype comes from a human donor in good health (CMV status not recorded). Some clones in this sample may be carry-over from other donors' samples. Sequenced: PBMCs. CDR3 reads: CASSFASGGGGELFF. The DNA sequence is given as TGTGCCAGCAGCTTCGCTAGCGGGGGGGGGGGGGAGCTGTTTTTT.